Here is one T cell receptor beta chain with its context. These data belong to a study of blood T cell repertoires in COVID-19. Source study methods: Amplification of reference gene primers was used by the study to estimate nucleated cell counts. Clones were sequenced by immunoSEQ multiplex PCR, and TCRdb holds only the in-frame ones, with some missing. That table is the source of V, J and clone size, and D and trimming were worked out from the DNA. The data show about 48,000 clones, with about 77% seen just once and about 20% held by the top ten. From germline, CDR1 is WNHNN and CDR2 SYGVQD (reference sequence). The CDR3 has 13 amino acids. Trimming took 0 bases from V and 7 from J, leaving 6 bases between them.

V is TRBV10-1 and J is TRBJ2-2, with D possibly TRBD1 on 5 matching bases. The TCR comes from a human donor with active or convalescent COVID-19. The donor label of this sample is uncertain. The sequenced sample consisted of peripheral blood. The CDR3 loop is CASSESQGGELFF. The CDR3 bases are TGCGCCAGCAGTGAGTCGCAGGGCGGGGAGCTGTTTTTT.